These 10 T cell receptor beta chains originate from one sample sequenced in a study of T-cell reconstitution after alpha-beta-depleted transplantation in children. Preparation of the TCRbeta library used unique molecular identifiers. TCRdb independently ran MiXCR on the PCR reads; one entry per CDR3 protein. The table includes 360,000 or so distinct CDR3 sequences, about a fifth detected once. This material consisted of PBMCs from the stem cell graft donor, taken from the stem cell graft. Receptors were obtained from a human donor who donated a stem cell graft to a child with acute myeloid leukemia.

This clonotype was detected ten times or more. The chain couples TRBV29-1 to TRBJ2-2; D gene unclear. The V gene's germline CDR1 is SQVTM and CDR2 ANQGSEA. V gave up 3 bases and J gave up 2 bases, with 7 bases separating them. The length of the CDR3 is 13 residues. The CDR3 DNA reads as TGCAGCGTTGAGGAGACTAACACCGGGGAGCTGTTTTTT. This encodes CSVEETNTGELFF.

CDR3 DNA sequence: TGCGCCACCAGGGGAACCAGCGGATTCACAGATACGCAGTATTTT. Amino acids: CATRGTSGFTDTQYF. The V gene is TRBV5-1, the J gene TRBJ2-3; tentative D call: TRBD1 (6 bases). The CDR3 is 15 amino acids. Germline V gene sequence: CDR1 SGHRS, CDR2 YFSETQ. The V and J ends lost 9 bases and 2 bases respectively, with 19 bases between them.

This clonotype has at least ten counts. The chain links TRBV18 to TRBJ2-2; D gene unclear. The V gene's germline CDR1 is KGHSH and CDR2 LQKENI. The CDR3 runs 13 residues. Between the trimmed V and J ends, which lost 2 bases and 6 bases, there was a span of 7 bases. Written as DNA, the CDR3 is TGTGCCAGCTCACCAGTGGGGTCCGGGGAGCTGTTTTTT. It yields the protein CASSPVGSGELFF.

The V gene is TRBV28, the J gene TRBJ2-5; 8 nucleotides align to TRBD2. V lost 6 bases, J lost 5 bases, and 11 bases stayed unmatched. The germline gives CDR1 MDHEN, CDR2 SYDVKM. CDR3 length: 15 amino acids. The CDR3 nucleotides are TGTGCCAGCAGCCGAGTAGCGGGAAGGAAGGAGACCCAGTACTTC. Encoded protein: CASSRVAGRKETQYF.

With regard to this clonotype: One end of the junction fails to match germline, which may point to a read error. The chain recombines TRBV20-1 with TRBJ2-7; the match to TRBD2 covers 9 bases. Germline V gene sequence: CDR1 DFQATT, CDR2 SNEGSKA (reference sequence). The length of the CDR3 is 15 residues. The CDR3 is CCARALAGVDYEQYF. CDR3 nucleotide sequence: TGCTGTGCTAGAGCCTTAGCGGGGGTTGACTACGAGCAGTACTTC.

This clonotype was counted between two and nine times. The chain joins TRBV20-1 to TRBJ2-1; D unresolved. The CDR3 extends over 13 amino acids. Germline V gene sequence: CDR1 DFQATT, CDR2 SNEGSKA (reference sequence). V was shortened by 3 bases and J by 4 bases, with 10 bases between the two germline ends. As DNA, the CDR3 is TGCAGTGCTAGGATTCAGGCTTACAATGAGCAGTTCTTC. Its protein product is CSARIQAYNEQFF.

This clonotype was seen a handful of times. The CDR3 bases are TGTGCCAGCAGCCCGAACCTAAATTCACCCCTCCACTTT. It specifies CASSPNLNSPLHF. The rearrangement uses TRBV9 and TRBJ1-6; D is undetermined. This CDR3 contains 13 residues. V was trimmed by 4 bases and J by 7 bases, leaving 9 bases between them. Germline V gene data show CDR1 as SGDLS and CDR2 as YYNGEE.

V usage is TRBV11-3 and J usage is TRBJ2-7; possibly TRBD2 for D (6 bases). V lost 5 bases to trimming and J lost 3 bases, with 14 bases between them. The germline CDR1 and CDR2 sequences are SGHNT and YENEEA. The CDR3 has 14 residues. CDR3 sequence: CASSLRRERYEQYF. The CDR3 DNA is TGTGCCAGCAGCCTAAGACGGGAGCGCTACGAGCAGTACTTC.

V gene TRBV6-2 or TRBV6-3 combines with J gene TRBJ2-1; 8 nucleotides line up with TRBD1. CDR3 length: 15 residues. V shed 6 bases, J shed 2 bases, and the junction held 6 bases outside the gene matches. The germline V gene has CDR1 MNHEY and CDR2 SVGEGT. CDR3 DNA sequence: TGTGCCAGCAGCCCCCAGGACAGGGCCTACAATGAGCAGTTCTTC. It codes for CASSPQDRAYNEQFF.

The chain combines TRBV12-3 or TRBV12-4 with TRBJ2-1; D is unclear. This CDR3 is built from 18 residues. V shed 2 bases and J shed 5 bases, with 22 bases lying between them. The CDR3 bases are TGTGCCAGCAGTTTATTTCAGTCCAGCGCGCGCCGTGACAATGAGCAGTTCTTC. Its translation: CASSLFQSSARRDNEQFF.